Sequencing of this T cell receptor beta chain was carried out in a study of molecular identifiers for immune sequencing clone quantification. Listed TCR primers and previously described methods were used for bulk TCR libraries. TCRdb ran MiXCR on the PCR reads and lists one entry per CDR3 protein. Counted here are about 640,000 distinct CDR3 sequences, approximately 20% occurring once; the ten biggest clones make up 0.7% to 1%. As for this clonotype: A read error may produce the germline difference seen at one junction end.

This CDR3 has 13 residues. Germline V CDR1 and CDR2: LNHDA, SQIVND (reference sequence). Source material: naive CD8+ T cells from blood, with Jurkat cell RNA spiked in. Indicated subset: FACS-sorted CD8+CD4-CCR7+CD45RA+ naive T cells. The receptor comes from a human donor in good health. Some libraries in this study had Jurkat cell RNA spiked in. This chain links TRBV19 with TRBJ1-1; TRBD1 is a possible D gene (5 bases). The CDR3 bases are TGTGCCAGTAGTATGGGGGGATACACTGGAGCTTTCTTT. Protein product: CASSMGGYTGAFF.